A single sample is the source of the 29 T cell receptor beta chains below, sequenced in a study of post-analysis software for immune sequencing data. Study-level results: Higher frequency in patients than in controls was seen for several TRBV segments, with TRBV5-6, TRBV5-1 and TRBV20-1 among them.

Carried by the TCR beta cDNA libraries were unique molecular identifiers. TCRdb reprocessed the PCR reads with MiXCR, giving one entry per CDR3 protein. This table holds 250,000 to 300,000 distinct CDR3 sequences, about 38% found once. What these receptors recognize is not known. The specimen sequenced was blood. The origin of the receptors is a girl aged 10-17 years with multiple sclerosis.

The chain couples TRBV5-1 to TRBJ1-1; 8 bases fit TRBD1. The trim removed 2 bases at V and 4 bases at J, leaving 4 bases unmatched. Germline V gene lookup returns CDR1 SGHRS and CDR2 YFSETQ. There are 14 residues in the CDR3. CDR3 nucleotide sequence: TGCGCCAGCAGCTTTGACAGGGGCGGCACTGAAGCTTTCTTT. The encoded protein is CASSFDRGGTEAFF.

To note about this clonotype: This clone may be a read error of a much larger clone one base away. This chain joins TRBV2 and TRBJ1-5; no definite D call. With 2 bases removed from V and 2 bases from J, the gap between germline ends came to 10 bases. The CDR3 runs to 15 residues. The germline V gene has CDR1 SNHLY and CDR2 FYNNEI. The CDR3 protein is CASSESRDGNQPQHF. As DNA, the CDR3 is TGTGCCAGCAGTGAAAGTAGGGATGGCAATCAGCCCCAGCATTTT. The complete variable domain, with remaining parts taken from reference TRBV2 and TRBJ1-5, reads EPEVTQTPSHQVTQMGQEVILRCVPISNHLYFYWYRQILGQKVEFLVSFYNNEISEKSEIFDDQFSVERPDGSNFTLKIRSTKLEDSAMYFCASSESRDGNQPQHFGDGTRLSIL.

V and J are TRBV5-1 and TRBJ2-2; 7 positions agree with TRBD1. The CDR3 runs to 14 residues. The germline CDR1 and CDR2 sequences are SGHRS and YFSETQ. Trimming at V came to 5 bases and at J to 3 bases, leaving 4 bases not matched to a gene. CDR3 coding DNA: TGCGCCAGCAGGGGGACAGAAGACACCGGGGAGCTGTTTTTT. Translation: CASRGTEDTGELFF.

The chain links TRBV6-5 to TRBJ1-3; D unclear. The CDR3 totals 15 residues. V lost 2 bases to trimming and J lost 0 bases, with 8 bases between them. The germline V gene encodes CDR1 MNHEY and CDR2 SVGAGI. In DNA, the CDR3 is TGTGCCAGCAGTTACGATCAGAGCTCTGGAAACACCATATATTTT. Translated: CASSYDQSSGNTIYF.

In this sample, this clonotype turned up a few times. In nucleotides, the CDR3 is TGTGCCAGTAGTATAGGGGGCTTAGCGGAGACCCAGTACTTC. Amino acids: CASSIGGLAETQYF. The chain links TRBV19 to TRBJ2-5; the D gene could be TRBD1 or TRBD2 (5 bases each). Germline CDR1 is LNHDA and CDR2 is SQIVND (reference sequence). Trimming cost V 1 base and J 5 bases, with 11 bases left between them. This CDR3 has 14 amino acids.

This clonotype was detected ten times or more. The V call is TRBV20-1, the J call TRBJ2-5; 7 bases match TRBD2. Germline CDR1 reads DFQATT; CDR2 reads SNEGSKA (reference sequence). CDR3 size: 14 residues. Unmatched junction bases numbered 11, after V lost 6 bases and J lost 4 bases. Here the CDR3 reads CSAPPLGEGETQYF. The CDR3 DNA reads TGCAGTGCCCCTCCTTTGGGGGAGGGAGAGACCCAGTACTTC.

This clonotype was observed at least ten times. The V call is TRBV28, the J call TRBJ2-1, with D unresolved. The CDR3 totals 12 residues. V was shortened by 7 bases and J by 6 bases, with 10 bases between the two germline ends. Germline V gene lookup returns CDR1 MDHEN and CDR2 SYDVKM. The CDR3 DNA is TGTGCCAGCACCAGACTCCCCAATGAGCAGTTCTTC. Translated: CASTRLPNEQFF.

This clonotype was detected many times. An end of the junction differs from the germline gene, which may be a read error. The chain carries TRBV20-1 and TRBJ1-5, with D possibly TRBD1 on 5 matching bases. Germline assignment: CDR1 DFQATT and CDR2 SNEGSKA (reference sequence). CDR3 size: 13 residues. The CDR3 reads CSARDRNNQPQHF. The CDR3 DNA reads as TGCAGTGCCAGAGACAGAAACAATCAGCCCCAGCATTTT.

This chain joins TRBV18 and TRBJ1-1; TRBD1 matches 7 bases. Germline V gene data show CDR1 as KGHSH and CDR2 as LQKENI. CDR3 length: 16 amino acids. The trim removed 5 bases at V and 0 bases at J, leaving 9 bases unmatched. DNA of the CDR3: TGTGCCAGCTCAGCCGACAGGGCAACTATGAACACTGAAGCTTTCTTT. The encoded protein is CASSADRATMNTEAFF.

This clonotype has at least ten counts. The chain carries TRBV20-1 and TRBJ1-1; D is perhaps TRBD1 (6 bases). Germline V lookup: CDR1 DFQATT, CDR2 SNEGSKA (reference sequence). V dropped 5 bases and J dropped 5 bases, with 21 bases sitting between them. The CDR3 sequence is 15 residues long. CDR3 sequence: CSAGQGMVIGTEAFF. For the CDR3, the DNA is TGCAGTGCTGGTCAGGGGATGGTAATTGGGACTGAAGCTTTCTTT.

This clonotype was counted a few times. DNA of the CDR3: TGTGCCAGCAGCCCCGGGACAGGGGAAATCGGCTACACCTTC. This encodes CASSPGTGEIGYTF. V is TRBV5-5 and J is TRBJ1-2; 10 bases are shared with TRBD1. Germline CDR1 SGHKS, CDR2 YYEKEE (reference sequence). The V gene end was trimmed by 4 bases and the J gene end by 8 bases; junction bases not matched to a gene: 8. The CDR3 is made up of 14 amino acids. Supplemented by reference TRBV5-5 and TRBJ1-2, the full variable domain reads DAGVTQSPTHLIKTRGQQVTLRCSPISGHKSVSWYQQVLGQGPQFIFQYYEKEERGRGNFPDRFSARQFPNYSSELNVNALLLGDSALYLCASSPGTGEIGYTFGSGTRLTVV.

This clonotype was counted a single time. The chain carries TRBV5-1 and TRBJ2-3, with 10 positions matching TRBD2. The CDR3 covers 14 residues. Germline loops: CDR1 SGHRS, CDR2 YFSETQ. Unmatched junction bases numbered 4, after V lost 5 bases and J lost 4 bases. The CDR3 DNA reads TGCGCCAGCAGGGTAGGGACTAGCGCAGATACGCAGTATTTT. This codes for CASRVGTSADTQYF. The variable domain in full, with the rest retrieved from reference TRBV5-1 and TRBJ2-3, is KAGVTQTPRYLIKTRGQQVTLSCSPISGHRSVSWYQQTPGQGLQFLFEYFSETQRNKGNFPGRFSGRQFSNSRSEMNVSTLELGDSALYLCASRVGTSADTQYFGPGTRLTVL.

This clonotype occurred a few times. At one end, the junction sequence differs from germline, possibly due to a read error. The J gene is TRBJ2-1, the V gene TRBV11-3, with 8 bases aligning to TRBD2. The V gene's germline CDR1 is SGHNT and CDR2 YENEEA. The CDR3 sequence is 14 residues long. CDR3 sequence: CASSPRTSPNGQFF. CDR3 in DNA: TGTGCCAGCAGCCCGAGGACTAGCCCCAATGGGCAGTTCTTC. Using reference TRBV11-3 and TRBJ2-1 for the parts outside the CDR3, the full variable domain is EAGVVQSPRYKIIEKKQPVAFWCNPISGHNTLYWYLQNLGQGPELLIRYENEEAVDDSQLPKDRFSAERLKGVDSTLKIQPAELGDSAVYLCASSPRTSPNGQFFGPGTRLTVL.

This chain links TRBV20-1 with TRBJ2-7; 8 nucleotides match TRBD2. V lost 0 bases, J lost 5 bases, and 9 bases stayed unmatched. The CDR3 is 15 residues long. Germline lookup yields CDR1 DFQATT and CDR2 SNEGSKA (reference sequence). CDR3 sequence: CSARDPSGSVHEQYF. As DNA, the CDR3 is TGCAGTGCTAGAGATCCAAGCGGGAGTGTACACGAGCAGTACTTC.

This clonotype appeared many times. The genes are TRBV6-1 and TRBJ2-2; D possibly corresponds to TRBD2 (6 bases). CDR1 and CDR2 from the germline V gene are MNHNS and SASEGT. Trimming shortened V by 3 bases and J by 6 bases, and 11 bases separated the two germline ends. CDR3 length equals 14 residues. CDR3 sequence: CASSDGGEAGELFF. The CDR3 nucleotides read TGTGCCAGCAGTGATGGAGGGGAGGCCGGGGAGCTGTTTTTT.

The table lists this clonotype with many counts. The rearrangement links TRBV28 to TRBJ2-3; D is possibly TRBD2 (7 bases). CDR3 length equals 15 residues. Trimming took 1 base from V and 4 from J, leaving 12 bases between them. Germline values: CDR1 MDHEN, CDR2 SYDVKM. The CDR3 DNA reads as TGTGCCAGCAGTTTATACCGGGGGGCCCCAGATACGCAGTATTTT. The encoded protein is CASSLYRGAPDTQYF. Variable domain in full (rest from reference TRBV28 and TRBJ2-3): DVKVTQSSRYLVKRTGEKVFLECVQDMDHENMFWYRQDPGLGLRLIYFSYDVKMKEKGDIPEGYSVSREKKERFSLILESASTNQTSMYLCASSLYRGAPDTQYFGPGTRLTVL.

The gene calls are TRBV7-2 and TRBJ2-5; 8 bases match TRBD1. Germline assignment: CDR1 SGHTA and CDR2 FQGNSA. The V gene end was trimmed by 7 bases and the J gene end by 7 bases; junction bases not matched to a gene: 14. CDR3 length: 15 residues. For the CDR3, the DNA is TGTGCCAGCACTTCCGGGGGCAGGGGGCCGGGGACCCAGTACTTC. Its translation is CASTSGGRGPGTQYF. Filled out from reference TRBV7-2 and TRBJ2-5, the complete variable domain reads GAGVSQSPSNKVTEKGKDVELRCDPISGHTALYWYRQSLGQGLEFLIYFQGNSAPDKSGLPSDRFSAERTGGSVSTLTIQRTQQEDSAVYLCASTSGGRGPGTQYFGPGTRLLVL.

Of note for this clonotype: Since a much larger clone is just one base distant, this may be a read error. The J gene is TRBJ1-1, the V gene TRBV9; no clear D. CDR3 length: 14 amino acids. The germline V gene has CDR1 SGDLS and CDR2 YYNGEE. CDR3 in DNA: TGTGTCAGCAGCGTCCGGACGGAGAACACTGAAGCTTTCTTT. The encoded protein is CVSSVRTENTEAFF.

V usage is TRBV20-1 and J usage is TRBJ1-2; D is ambiguous. V was trimmed by 3 bases and J by 6 bases, leaving 17 bases between them. The V gene's germline CDR1 is DFQATT and CDR2 SNEGSKA (reference sequence). This CDR3 has 14 amino acids. The DNA of the CDR3 is TGCAGTGCTAGGAGGGCCGTGGAGGCCCATGGCTACACCTTC. Its protein product is CSARRAVEAHGYTF.

This rearrangement joins TRBV3-1 to TRBJ1-1; D gene uncertain. The length of the CDR3 is 13 residues. V lost 2 bases and J lost 5, with 9 bases in between. Germline-derived CDR1 and CDR2 are LGHDT and YNNKEL (reference sequence). The chain's CDR3 is CASSQFRRTEAFF. The CDR3 DNA sequence: TGTGCCAGCAGCCAATTTCGGAGGACTGAAGCTTTCTTT. The variable domain in full, completed from reference TRBV3-1 and TRBJ1-1, reads DTAVSQTPKYLVTQMGNDKSIKCEQNLGHDTMYWYKQDSKKFLKIMFSYNNKELIINETVPNRFSPKSPDKAHLNLHINSLELGDSAVYFCASSQFRRTEAFFGQGTRLTVV.

The rearrangement uses TRBV5-1 and TRBJ2-2; D gene unclear. V dropped 0 bases and J dropped 2 bases, with 8 bases sitting between them. The CDR3 totals 15 residues. Germline V gives CDR1 SGHRS, CDR2 YFSETQ. CDR3 sequence reads: CASSLAFRNTGELFF. CDR3 sequence (DNA): TGCGCCAGCAGCTTGGCCTTCAGAAACACCGGGGAGCTGTTTTTT. The full variable domain, its missing parts supplied by reference TRBV5-1 and TRBJ2-2, is KAGVTQTPRYLIKTRGQQVTLSCSPISGHRSVSWYQQTPGQGLQFLFEYFSETQRNKGNFPGRFSGRQFSNSRSEMNVSTLELGDSALYLCASSLAFRNTGELFFGEGSRLTVL.

This clonotype was observed at least ten times. The V call is TRBV20-1, the J call TRBJ2-5; possibly TRBD1 for D (6 bases). CDR1 is DFQATT, CDR2 SNEGSKA, per germline (reference sequence). The CDR3 extends over 14 amino acids. V gave up 1 base and J gave up 2 bases, with 11 bases separating them. The CDR3 loop is CSARGGRGQETQYF. The CDR3 DNA reads as TGCAGTGCTAGAGGGGGCAGGGGTCAAGAGACCCAGTACTTC.

The CDR3, as DNA: TGCGCCAGCAGCAGTAAGCCTCTCTCCCAAGAGACCCAGTACTTC. Amino acid sequence: CASSSKPLSQETQYF. The chain joins TRBV5-1 to TRBJ2-5, with D hard to call. CDR3 length: 15 amino acids. V was trimmed by 4 bases and J by 1 base, leaving 14 bases between them. The V gene's germline CDR1 is SGHRS and CDR2 YFSETQ.

This clonotype was detected ten times or more. The chain is built from TRBV20-1 and TRBJ2-3, with TRBD2 as a possible D gene (5 bases). This CDR3 spans 13 amino acids. Per the germline V gene, CDR1 is DFQATT and CDR2 is SNEGSKA (reference sequence). V shed 5 bases and J shed 2 bases, with 11 bases lying between them. CDR3 amino acids: CSAPAAYTDTQYF. CDR3 coding DNA: TGCAGTGCTCCAGCGGCCTACACAGATACGCAGTATTTT.

A remark on this clonotype: Possible read error: a much larger clone is one base away. The rearrangement uses TRBV11-2 and TRBJ2-3; D unresolved. Germline CDR1 SGHAT, CDR2 FQNNGV. The CDR3 is made up of 13 amino acids. Trimming left V 5 bases short and J 6 bases short, with 12 bases between. CDR3 loop: CASSPGYNDTQYF. DNA for the CDR3: TGTGCCAGCAGCCCAGGCTACAACGATACGCAGTATTTT.

There are many counts of this clonotype. In DNA, the CDR3 is TGCAGCGCCGAGCGACCTAACTATGGCTACACCTTC. It yields the protein CSAERPNYGYTF. The J gene is TRBJ1-2, the V gene TRBV29-1, with D unresolved. Per the germline V gene, CDR1 is SQVTM and CDR2 is ANQGSEA. This CDR3 is 12 amino acids long. V lost 7 bases and J 0 bases, leaving 9 bases between the germline ends.

The chain combines TRBV20-1 with TRBJ2-7; no definite D call. In germline, CDR1 is DFQATT, CDR2 SNEGSKA (reference sequence). V lost 6 bases, J lost 2 bases, and 14 bases lay in between. The CDR3 consists of 13 residues. The CDR3, as DNA: TGCAGTGCCTCTCTGCGCGCGGCCTACGAGCAGTACTTC. Translating it yields CSASLRAAYEQYF.

This clonotype was detected many times. This chain connects TRBV13 to TRBJ2-1, with 8 bases that match TRBD2. The CDR3 is 16 residues long. Germline CDR1 PRHDT, CDR2 FYEKMQ (reference sequence). The junction had 11 bases not matched to a gene; V was cut back by 3 bases and J by 7 bases. The chain's CDR3 is CASSFTSGSRGNEQFF. CDR3 bases: TGTGCCAGCAGCTTTACTAGCGGCAGCCGGGGAAATGAGCAGTTCTTC.

Concerning this clonotype: This may be a read error: a much more frequent sequence differs by one nucleotide. The chain links TRBV12-3 or TRBV12-4 to TRBJ1-1, with TRBD1 identical over 7 bases. CDR3 length: 13 residues. CDR3 residues: CAGRPGQSTEAFF. The CDR3 nucleotides are TGTGCCGGCAGGCCGGGACAGTCAACTGAAGCTTTCTTT.